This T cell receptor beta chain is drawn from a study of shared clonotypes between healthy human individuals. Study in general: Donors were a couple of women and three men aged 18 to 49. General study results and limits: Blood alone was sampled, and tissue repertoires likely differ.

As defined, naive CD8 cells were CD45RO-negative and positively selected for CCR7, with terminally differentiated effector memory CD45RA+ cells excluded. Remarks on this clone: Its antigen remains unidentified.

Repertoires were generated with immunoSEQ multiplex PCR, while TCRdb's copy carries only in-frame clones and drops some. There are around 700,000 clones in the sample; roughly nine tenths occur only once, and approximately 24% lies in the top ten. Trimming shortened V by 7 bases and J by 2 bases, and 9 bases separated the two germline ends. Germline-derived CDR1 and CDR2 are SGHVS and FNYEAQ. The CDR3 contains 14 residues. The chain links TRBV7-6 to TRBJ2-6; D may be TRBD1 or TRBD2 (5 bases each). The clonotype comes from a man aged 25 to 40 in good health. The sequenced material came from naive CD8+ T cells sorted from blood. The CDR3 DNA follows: TGTGCCAGCAATATGGGGGCTGGGGCCAACGTCCTGACTTTC. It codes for CASNMGAGANVLTF.